This T cell receptor beta chain was retrieved from a study of T cells expressing NK-cell markers. Study-wide background: All TCR beta repertoires analysed originated from sorted CD3+CD56+NKG2C+, CD3+CD56+NKG2C- and CD3+CD56-NKG2C+ T cells. Seven of the eight sequenced donors were HCMV-seropositive; one was seronegative.

On this clonotype: As yet, its antigen is unknown.

After re-calling the 5' RACE reads, TCRdb lists one entry per CDR3 protein, DNA absent. This sample's clone table lists some 190,000 distinct CDR3 sequences. The CDR3 has 11 amino acids. Overall study findings and caveats: Uncertainty persisted over the HCMV specificity of expanded NKG2C+ T cell clones.

This chain joins TRBV12-3 or TRBV12-4 and TRBJ1-1. Sequencing was performed on blood T cells: a sorted CD56 or NKG2C T cell subset, CD4+ or CD8+ T cells, or bulk PBMC T cells (not recorded which). This clonotype was obtained from a man aged 18 to 69 in good health. CDR3: CASSLGVGAFF.